Given below is one TCR beta chain in context. This clone occurred a few times. Its cognate antigen has yet to be identified. No qualities accompany the bases; no much larger clone lies one base away. This sample stems from a study of blood T cell repertoires in COVID-19 (dated by TCRdb to the early 2020s). Study-wide context: Collaborator samples came from the United States, Italy and Spain and covered acute and convalescent phases of COVID-19. Sample metadata almost always included a de-identified subject ID, COVID-19 status, age in years and sex. The prospective study material was composed of cDNA or gDNA derived from T cells, B-cell-depleted T cells, or PBMCs. Samples were obtained from the ongoing ImmuneRACE study (first 160 participants) and from 1,200 or so subjects provided by 6 global collaborators. Where HLA class I and class II types were available, the types were taken from metadata supplied by the sample provider, not from assay-based typing. The repertoires were released in a freely available public database intended as a resource for research on the immune response to SARS-CoV-2. The dataset comprised deeply sampled blood TCRbeta repertoires from subjects exposed to, actively infected with, or recovered from COVID-19. Study-wide conclusions, independent of this receptor: Clinical and demographic metadata were provided uncurated, with the amount varying by source and participant.

V lost 0 bases and J lost 7 bases, and the count of bases not matched to a germline gene is 13. The germline V gene specifies KGHDR as CDR1 and SFDVKD as CDR2. The CDR3, from cysteine to phenylalanine, totals 18 residues. Here the CDR3 DNA is all that survives: 54 bases in frame from base 1. Each collaborating institution followed its own protocols to collect whole blood in K2EDTA tubes. Collaborator samples were shipped for TCRbeta analysis as frozen whole blood, isolated PBMCs, or DNA extracted from either sample type. The immunoSEQ Assay, a bias-controlled multiplex PCR, was used to amplify TCRbeta CDR3 regions from genomic DNA. Per the original workflow: The number of nucleated cells in each sample was estimated by amplification of reference gene primers within the assay. To quantify the absolute abundance of each unique TCRbeta CDR3 rearrangement, sequence reads were collapsed and filtered. For each sample, productive Simpson clonality was calculated as the square root of Simpson's diversity index over productive rearrangements. TCRdb took this table from immuneACCESS and kept in-frame rearrangements with V and J called. Such tables lack part of the clones; where checked against another copy, unresolved V genes explain under half of the gap, and the rest is unexplained. The D gene and trimming were derived from the DNA, and the V and J assignments and clone size from that table. The sample contains roughly 190,000 clones, more than 75% of them found a single time. Roughly 3.7% of the sample belongs to the ten largest clones.

This chain joins TRBV24-1 to TRBJ1-5; TRBD1 agrees with 8 junctional bases. Sequenced: peripheral blood. This clonotype originated in a man aged 18 to 29 with active or convalescent COVID-19. At the DNA level, the sequence is TGTGCCACCAGTGATTTGACCGGACGGACAGGGAAGGGACAGCCCCAGCATTTT. The encoded protein is CATSDLTGRTGKGQPQHF.